This T cell receptor beta chain emerged from a study of control samples from healthy donors and cancer patients. CDR3 length: 13 residues. Germline CDR1 and CDR2: KGHDR and SFDVKD. V was cut by 5 bases and J by 5 bases, with 8 bases left in between. The method was immunoSEQ multiplex PCR; TCRdb's version includes in-frame clones alone and lacks a portion of them. The sample consists of around 120,000 clones, over 90% of them appearing once. What was sequenced was blood. The chain combines TRBV24-1 with TRBJ2-2; no reliable D call. The sequence was obtained from a man aged 25-45 years in good health. DNA of the CDR3: TGTGCCACCAGTGGACACGGGACCGGGGAGCTGTTTTTT. It is translated as CATSGHGTGELFF.